These T cell receptor beta chains were read from a single sample in a study of response to subunit inactivated influenza vaccine. One entry per CDR3 protein, called by TCRdb with MiXCR from the RT-PCR reads. The sample has 800,000 or so distinct CDR3 sequences; 21% are singletons. This material consisted of PBMCs from blood, taken approximately 5 days after vaccination. The source is a man aged 45-65 years who received an inactivated influenza vaccine. Each CDR3 is given with its conserved first and last residue. Each record gives: J gene, CDR3 length, D gene, clone size, V gene, CDR3 protein, CDR3 DNA. D genes are given only for firm matches. Not every row has a clone size; where given, it reads once, few, many or a size class.

j_gene: TRBJ1-5
len: 16
d_gene: -
abundance: -
v_gene: TRBV12-3/TRBV12-4
CDR3aa: CASSPGLKNSNQPQHF
CDR3nt: TGTGCCAGCAGTCCGGGACTGAAAAATAGCAATCAGCCCCAGCATTTT

j_gene: TRBJ2-3
len: 15
d_gene: TRBD1
abundance: -
v_gene: TRBV4-3
CDR3aa: CASSQQTGSTDTQYF
CDR3nt: TGCGCCAGCAGCCAACAGACAGGGAGCACAGATACGCAGTATTTT

j_gene: TRBJ2-1
len: 17
d_gene: TRBD2
abundance: few
v_gene: TRBV6-1
CDR3aa: CASSVSLAGGPGNEQFF
CDR3nt: TGTGCCAGCAGTGTATCTCTAGCGGGAGGGCCTGGTAATGAGCAGTTCTTC

j_gene: TRBJ2-2
len: 13
d_gene: -
abundance: few
v_gene: TRBV6-1
CDR3aa: CATSFGTTGELFF
CDR3nt: TGTGCCACCTCCTTCGGAACCACCGGGGAGCTGTTTTTT

j_gene: TRBJ2-3
len: 15
d_gene: -
abundance: -
v_gene: TRBV7-2
CDR3aa: CASSPSGTGTDTQYF
CDR3nt: TGTGCCAGCAGCCCATCCGGAACAGGGACAGATACGCAGTATTTT

j_gene: TRBJ2-7
len: 14
d_gene: TRBD1
abundance: few
v_gene: TRBV4-3
CDR3aa: CASSPTGADYEQYF
CDR3nt: TGCGCCAGCAGCCCGACAGGGGCCGATTACGAGCAGTACTTC

j_gene: TRBJ2-3
len: 17
d_gene: TRBD2
abundance: few
v_gene: TRBV10-3
CDR3aa: CAIRHTSGGLITDTQYF
CDR3nt: TGTGCCATCAGACACACTAGCGGGGGCCTGATCACAGATACGCAGTATTTT

j_gene: TRBJ2-2
len: 14
d_gene: -
abundance: few
v_gene: TRBV6-5
CDR3aa: CASSYSRDPGELFF
CDR3nt: TGTGCCAGCAGTTACTCGAGAGACCCCGGGGAGCTGTTTTTT

j_gene: TRBJ2-1
len: 13
d_gene: -
abundance: -
v_gene: TRBV4-2
CDR3aa: CASSQRLGYEQFF
CDR3nt: TGTGCCAGCAGCCAACGGCTTGGGTATGAGCAGTTCTTC

j_gene: TRBJ1-4
len: 14
d_gene: TRBD1
abundance: -
v_gene: TRBV12-3/TRBV12-4
CDR3aa: CASRTGGGDEKLFF
CDR3nt: TGTGCCAGCAGGACAGGGGGCGGTGATGAAAAACTGTTTTTT

j_gene: TRBJ1-2
len: 13
d_gene: -
abundance: few
v_gene: TRBV7-9
CDR3aa: CASSLEEGRGYTF
CDR3nt: TGTGCCAGCAGCTTAGAGGAGGGGAGAGGCTACACCTTC

j_gene: TRBJ2-1
len: 14
d_gene: TRBD1
abundance: many
v_gene: TRBV5-1
CDR3aa: CASSLATGSNEQFF
CDR3nt: TGCGCCAGCAGCTTGGCGACAGGGAGCAATGAGCAGTTCTTC

j_gene: TRBJ2-2
len: 13
d_gene: -
abundance: -
v_gene: TRBV27
CDR3aa: CASSSPPTWELFF
CDR3nt: TGTGCCAGCAGTTCGCCACCGACCTGGGAGCTGTTTTTT

j_gene: TRBJ1-6
len: 14
d_gene: -
abundance: -
v_gene: TRBV19
CDR3aa: CASRLRGGNSPLHF
CDR3nt: TGTGCCAGTAGGCTCAGGGGTGGAAATTCACCCCTCCACTTT

j_gene: TRBJ1-2
len: 14
d_gene: -
abundance: few
v_gene: TRBV7-2
CDR3aa: CASSPSSANYGYTF
CDR3nt: TGTGCCAGCAGCCCTTCCTCCGCTAACTATGGCTACACCTTC

j_gene: TRBJ2-7
len: 12
d_gene: -
abundance: -
v_gene: TRBV30
CDR3aa: CAWNHGGAEQYF
CDR3nt: TGTGCCTGGAATCACGGGGGCGCCGAGCAGTACTTC

j_gene: TRBJ2-2
len: 12
d_gene: -
abundance: few
v_gene: TRBV15
CDR3aa: CATSRELGELFF
CDR3nt: TGTGCCACCAGCAGGGAGCTCGGGGAGCTGTTTTTT

j_gene: TRBJ2-2
len: 15
d_gene: TRBD2
abundance: -
v_gene: TRBV20-1
CDR3aa: CSATGLAGVDGELFF
CDR3nt: TGCAGTGCAACGGGACTAGCGGGAGTGGACGGGGAGCTGTTTTTT

j_gene: TRBJ2-3
len: 16
d_gene: TRBD2
abundance: few
v_gene: TRBV6-5
CDR3aa: CASSYSGGIGTDTQYF
CDR3nt: TGTGCCAGCAGTTACTCCGGGGGGATCGGTACAGATACGCAGTATTTT

j_gene: TRBJ1-5
len: 13
d_gene: -
abundance: few
v_gene: TRBV10-1
CDR3aa: CASSEGHNQPQHF
CDR3nt: TGCGCCAGCAGTGAGGGTCACAATCAGCCCCAGCATTTT

j_gene: TRBJ2-7
len: 14
d_gene: -
abundance: many
v_gene: TRBV4-3
CDR3aa: CASSHGDSSYEQYF
CDR3nt: TGCGCCAGCAGCCACGGGGACTCCTCCTACGAGCAGTACTTC

j_gene: TRBJ1-3
len: 16
d_gene: -
abundance: -
v_gene: TRBV29-1
CDR3aa: CSVEEGGLVWGNTIYF
CDR3nt: TGCAGCGTTGAAGAAGGGGGTCTAGTGTGGGGAAACACCATATATTTT

j_gene: TRBJ2-1
len: 15
d_gene: TRBD2
abundance: few
v_gene: TRBV28
CDR3aa: CASSRRGGSYNEQFF
CDR3nt: TGTGCCAGCAGCCGACGGGGGGGGTCCTACAATGAGCAGTTCTTC

j_gene: TRBJ2-5
len: 14
d_gene: -
abundance: -
v_gene: TRBV30
CDR3aa: CAWSVRRDKETQYF
CDR3nt: TGTGCCTGGAGTGTACGCAGGGACAAAGAGACCCAGTACTTC

j_gene: TRBJ2-7
len: 15
d_gene: TRBD2
abundance: -
v_gene: TRBV12-3/TRBV12-4
CDR3aa: CASSLSGTSFYEQYF
CDR3nt: TGTGCCAGCAGTTTAAGTGGGACTAGCTTCTACGAGCAGTACTTC

j_gene: TRBJ2-1
len: 15
d_gene: -
abundance: -
v_gene: TRBV7-9
CDR3aa: CASSLVDSGHNEQFF
CDR3nt: TGTGCCAGCAGCTTAGTAGATAGCGGCCACAATGAGCAGTTCTTC

j_gene: TRBJ2-7
len: 15
d_gene: TRBD2
abundance: -
v_gene: TRBV7-9
CDR3aa: CASSPVSGNTYEQYF
CDR3nt: TGTGCCAGCAGCCCCGTTAGCGGGAACACCTACGAGCAGTACTTC

j_gene: TRBJ2-5
len: 17
d_gene: TRBD2
abundance: -
v_gene: TRBV29-1
CDR3aa: CSVEVGTSGGARETQYF
CDR3nt: TGCAGCGTTGAAGTAGGGACTAGCGGGGGGGCCCGAGAGACCCAGTACTTC

j_gene: TRBJ2-7
len: 15
d_gene: -
abundance: -
v_gene: TRBV30
CDR3aa: CAWRTTGKISYEQYF
CDR3nt: TGTGCCTGGAGGACGACAGGAAAAATCTCTTACGAGCAGTACTTC

j_gene: TRBJ2-1
len: 14
d_gene: TRBD1
abundance: -
v_gene: TRBV5-1
CDR3aa: CASSAGTARGEQFF
CDR3nt: TGCGCCAGCAGCGCCGGGACAGCTCGGGGTGAGCAGTTCTTC

j_gene: TRBJ2-5
len: 16
d_gene: -
abundance: -
v_gene: TRBV4-1
CDR3aa: CASSQAQWLEQETQYF
CDR3nt: TGCGCCAGCAGCCAAGCCCAATGGTTGGAGCAAGAGACCCAGTACTTC

j_gene: TRBJ2-3
len: 18
d_gene: TRBD2
abundance: few
v_gene: TRBV4-1
CDR3aa: CASSQDKLASGPPDTQYF
CDR3nt: TGCGCCAGCAGCCAAGATAAGTTGGCTAGCGGCCCTCCAGATACGCAGTATTTT

j_gene: TRBJ1-2
len: 14
d_gene: -
abundance: -
v_gene: TRBV10-3
CDR3aa: CAISESYRPSGYTF
CDR3nt: TGTGCCATCAGTGAGTCGTACAGGCCCTCTGGCTACACCTTC

j_gene: TRBJ2-7
len: 14
d_gene: -
abundance: few
v_gene: TRBV6-2/TRBV6-3
CDR3aa: CASLSSGSTYEQYF
CDR3nt: TGTGCCAGTCTTAGTTCCGGGTCCACCTACGAGCAGTACTTC

j_gene: TRBJ1-6
len: 17
d_gene: TRBD1
abundance: -
v_gene: TRBV25-1
CDR3aa: CASSEYSGGVINSPLHF
CDR3nt: TGTGCCAGCAGTGAATATTCAGGGGGCGTAATAAATTCACCCCTCCACTTT

j_gene: TRBJ1-5
len: 15
d_gene: -
abundance: -
v_gene: TRBV20-1
CDR3aa: CSARDVLAWHQPQHF
CDR3nt: TGCAGTGCTAGGGACGTTCTAGCGTGGCATCAGCCCCAGCATTTT

j_gene: TRBJ1-1
len: 15
d_gene: -
abundance: -
v_gene: TRBV5-1
CDR3aa: CASSSGHPMNTEAFF
CDR3nt: TGCGCCAGCAGCTCTGGACACCCCATGAACACTGAAGCTTTCTTT

j_gene: TRBJ2-3
len: 13
d_gene: -
abundance: -
v_gene: TRBV11-3
CDR3aa: CASSLDREGTQYF
CDR3nt: TGTGCCAGCAGCTTAGATCGGGAAGGTACGCAGTATTTT

j_gene: TRBJ2-2
len: 15
d_gene: -
abundance: -
v_gene: TRBV11-1
CDR3aa: CASSFRRQGNGELFF
CDR3nt: TGTGCCAGCAGCTTTCGTCGCCAGGGAAACGGGGAGCTGTTTTTT

j_gene: TRBJ2-4
len: 13
d_gene: TRBD1
abundance: few
v_gene: TRBV29-1
CDR3aa: CSVWTGTLGIQYF
CDR3nt: TGCAGCGTGTGGACAGGTACTCTGGGCATTCAGTACTTC

j_gene: TRBJ1-1
len: 13
d_gene: -
abundance: -
v_gene: TRBV6-2/TRBV6-3
CDR3aa: CASSPWGITEAFF
CDR3nt: TGTGCCAGCAGTCCGTGGGGCATCACTGAAGCTTTCTTT

j_gene: TRBJ2-3
len: 16
d_gene: TRBD1
abundance: few
v_gene: TRBV15
CDR3aa: CATSRPDRGSTDTQYF
CDR3nt: TGTGCCACCAGCAGGCCGGACAGGGGTAGCACAGATACGCAGTATTTT

j_gene: TRBJ2-1
len: 17
d_gene: TRBD1
abundance: -
v_gene: TRBV4-3
CDR3aa: CASSQRAGQGSYNEQFF
CDR3nt: TGCGCCAGCAGCCAAAGGGCGGGACAGGGGTCCTACAATGAGCAGTTCTTC

j_gene: TRBJ1-5
len: 14
d_gene: -
abundance: -
v_gene: TRBV10-2
CDR3aa: CASSAYRGNQPQHF
CDR3nt: TGCGCCAGCAGTGCTTACAGGGGCAATCAGCCCCAGCATTTT

j_gene: TRBJ1-2
len: 16
d_gene: TRBD1
abundance: few
v_gene: TRBV6-2/TRBV6-3
CDR3aa: CASVRDRGPSNYGYTF
CDR3nt: TGTGCCAGCGTTCGGGACAGGGGACCAAGTAACTATGGCTACACCTTC

j_gene: TRBJ2-5
len: 14
d_gene: -
abundance: few
v_gene: TRBV5-1
CDR3aa: CASSAGQNARTQYF
CDR3nt: TGCGCCAGCAGCGCCGGACAGAACGCAAGAACCCAGTACTTC

j_gene: TRBJ1-6
len: 15
d_gene: -
abundance: -
v_gene: TRBV20-1
CDR3aa: CSARDYGGDNSPLHF
CDR3nt: TGCAGTGCTAGAGATTACGGAGGTGACAATTCACCCCTCCACTTT

j_gene: TRBJ2-7
len: 14
d_gene: TRBD1
abundance: -
v_gene: TRBV24-1
CDR3aa: CATSDPGQGHEQYF
CDR3nt: TGTGCCACCAGTGACCCGGGACAGGGACACGAGCAGTACTTC

j_gene: TRBJ1-5
len: 15
d_gene: -
abundance: few
v_gene: TRBV5-1
CDR3aa: CASSLGPWQNQPQHF
CDR3nt: TGCGCCAGCAGTTTGGGGCCTTGGCAAAATCAGCCCCAGCATTTT

j_gene: TRBJ2-2
len: 17
d_gene: -
abundance: -
v_gene: TRBV11-1
CDR3aa: CASSPRLAGPDTGELFF
CDR3nt: TGTGCCAGCTCCCCAAGGCTGGCCGGTCCGGACACCGGGGAGCTGTTTTTT

j_gene: TRBJ2-7
len: 18
d_gene: -
abundance: -
v_gene: TRBV4-2
CDR3aa: CASSQDSHGDAPTYEQYF
CDR3nt: TGTGCCAGCAGCCAAGATTCCCATGGGGACGCCCCAACCTACGAGCAGTACTTC

j_gene: TRBJ2-2
len: 15
d_gene: TRBD1
abundance: -
v_gene: TRBV4-3
CDR3aa: CASSQETGLTGELFF
CDR3nt: TGCGCCAGCAGCCAGGAGACAGGGTTAACCGGGGAGCTGTTTTTT